The clone carrying this T cell receptor beta chain was seen at least ten times. Trimming cost V 0 bases and J 6 bases; bases outside gene matches: 5. CDR1 SGHRS and CDR2 YFSETQ come from the germline V gene. This CDR3 contains 15 residues. TCRdb itself ran the RT-PCR reads through MiXCR, one entry per CDR3 protein. Of almost 700,000 distinct CDR3 sequences detected, about 14% appear once; the ten largest clones hold about 3.9%. Specimen: memory CD4+ T cells from blood. The chain joins TRBV5-1 to TRBJ2-3; 9 nucleotides line up with TRBD1. The sequence was obtained from a female donor in good health, serving as a healthy control. CDR3 DNA sequence: TGCGCCAGCAGCTTGGAAGGGACAGGGATGGATACGCAGTATTTT. It yields the protein CASSLEGTGMDTQYF.